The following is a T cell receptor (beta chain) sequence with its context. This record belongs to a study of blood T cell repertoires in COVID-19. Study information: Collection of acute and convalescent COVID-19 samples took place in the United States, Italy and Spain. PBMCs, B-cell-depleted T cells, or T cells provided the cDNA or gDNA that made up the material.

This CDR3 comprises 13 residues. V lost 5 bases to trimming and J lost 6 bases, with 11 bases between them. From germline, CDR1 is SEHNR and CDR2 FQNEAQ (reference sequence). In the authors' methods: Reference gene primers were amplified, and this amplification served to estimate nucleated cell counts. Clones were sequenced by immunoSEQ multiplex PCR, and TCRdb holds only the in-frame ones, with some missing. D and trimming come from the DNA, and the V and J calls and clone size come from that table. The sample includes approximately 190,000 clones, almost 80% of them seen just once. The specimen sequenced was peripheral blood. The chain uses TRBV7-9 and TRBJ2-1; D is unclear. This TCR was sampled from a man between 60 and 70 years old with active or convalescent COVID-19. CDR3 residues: CASSLPYRNEQFF. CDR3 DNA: TGTGCCAGCAGCCTACCCTACCGCAATGAGCAGTTCTTC. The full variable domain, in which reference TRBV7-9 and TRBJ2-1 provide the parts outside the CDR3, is DTGVSQNPRHKITKRGQNVTFRCDPISEHNRLYWYRQTLGQGPEFLTYFQNEAQLEKSRLLSDRFSAERPKGSFSTLEIQRTEQGDSAMYLCASSLPYRNEQFFGPGTRLTVL.